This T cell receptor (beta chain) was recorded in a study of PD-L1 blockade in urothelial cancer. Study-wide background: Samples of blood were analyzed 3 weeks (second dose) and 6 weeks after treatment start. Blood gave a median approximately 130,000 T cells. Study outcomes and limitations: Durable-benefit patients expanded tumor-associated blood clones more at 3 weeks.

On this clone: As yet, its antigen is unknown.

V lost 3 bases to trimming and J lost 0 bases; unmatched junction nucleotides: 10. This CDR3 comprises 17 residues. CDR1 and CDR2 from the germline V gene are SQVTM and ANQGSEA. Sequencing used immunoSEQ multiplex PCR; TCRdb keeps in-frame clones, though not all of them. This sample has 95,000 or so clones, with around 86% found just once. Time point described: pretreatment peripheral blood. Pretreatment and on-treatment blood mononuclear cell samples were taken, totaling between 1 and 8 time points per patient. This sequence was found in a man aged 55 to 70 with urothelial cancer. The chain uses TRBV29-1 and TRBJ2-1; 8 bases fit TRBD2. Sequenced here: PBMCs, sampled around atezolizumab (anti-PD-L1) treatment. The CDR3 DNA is TGCAGCGTTGATCGGGGTTGGGGGACTAGCTCCTACAATGAGCAGTTCTTC. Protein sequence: CSVDRGWGTSSYNEQFF.